Below, 22 T cell receptor beta chains from the same sample are listed, as sequenced in a study of regulatory T cells in long-lasting Graves disease. Arm-PCR of CDR3 regions and iRepertoire HTBI primers were used to build TCR beta libraries. TCRdb re-derived calls from the multiplex PCR reads in MiXCR, one entry per CDR3 protein. The sample carries 500,000 to 700,000 distinct CDR3 sequences, around 17% recorded once. Time point specified: newly diagnosed GD, antithyroid drugs for less than 3 months. Following extraction of RNA from PBMCs, that RNA was used to make the TCR library. Separately, the same data were catalogued under a study of T cells in Graves' hyperthyroidism and ophthalmopathy.

Sequenced material: peripheral blood mononuclear cells (PBMCs), taken at new diagnosis, from a patient treated with antithyroid drugs. These TCRs come from a woman in her twenties or thirties with Graves disease.

This sequence joins TRBV6-1 and TRBJ1-1, with D unclear. Trimming left V 8 bases short and J 3 bases short, with 7 bases between. Germline CDR1 is MNHNS and CDR2 is SASEGT. The CDR3 length is 11 residues. CDR3 sequence: CASVSYTEAFF. The DNA for the CDR3 is TGTGCCAGCGTTTCCTACACTGAAGCTTTCTTT.

The V and J genes are TRBV7-2 and TRBJ1-2; D possibly corresponds to TRBD1 (5 bases). The CDR3 has 12 amino acids. The V gene lost 2 bases and the J gene lost 6 bases, with 7 bases spanning the gap. Germline CDR1 SGHTA, CDR2 FQGNSA. CDR3 DNA sequence: TGTGCCAGCAGCTTACGGGACCATGGCTACACCTTC. Encoded protein: CASSLRDHGYTF.

V and J are TRBV19 and TRBJ2-1, with D perhaps given as TRBD1 or TRBD2 (5 bases each). Per germline, CDR1 LNHDA and CDR2 SQIVND (reference sequence). Trimming took 3 bases from V and 7 from J, leaving 19 bases between them. This CDR3 is built from 16 residues. Here the CDR3 DNA reads TGTGCCAGTAGTATGGGGGTCTTCGGGACGGGGAATGAGCAGTTCTTC. Its protein is CASSMGVFGTGNEQFF.

This clonotype was recorded at least ten times. J is TRBJ2-7 and V is TRBV7-9; 7 bases agree with TRBD1. The V gene's germline CDR1 is SEHNR and CDR2 FQNEAQ (reference sequence). This CDR3 has 15 amino acids. With 4 bases clipped from V and 5 bases from J, the junction kept 11 bases outside the gene matches. The CDR3 protein is CASSSFQGEPDEQYF. The CDR3 bases are TGTGCCAGCAGCTCGTTCCAGGGGGAACCAGACGAGCAGTACTTC.

The chain couples TRBV9 to TRBJ2-3; D gene ambiguous. The length of the CDR3 is 14 residues. V was clipped by 2 bases and J by 0 bases, with 7 bases between them. Germline assignment: CDR1 SGDLS and CDR2 YYNGEE. The chain's CDR3 is CASSVDTSTDTQYF. CDR3 DNA: TGTGCCAGCAGCGTCGATACCAGCACAGATACGCAGTATTTT.

This clonotype was seen repeatedly, ten times or more. The CDR3 nucleotides read TGTGCCAGCAGTTACCGCGGGACAGGGAAAACTGAAGCTTTCTTT. Amino acid sequence: CASSYRGTGKTEAFF. The chain employs TRBV6-5 and TRBJ1-1; TRBD1 agrees at 9 bases. V was clipped by 2 bases and J by 5 bases; unmatched bases: 6. This CDR3 comprises 15 residues. Per the germline V gene, CDR1 is MNHEY and CDR2 is SVGAGI.

In this sample, this clonotype turned up many times. V is TRBV7-8 and J is TRBJ1-3; the D is unclear. CDR1 and CDR2 (germline): SGHVS, FQNEAQ. The V and J ends lost 5 bases and 10 bases respectively, with 12 bases between them. This CDR3 is 12 amino acids long. The CDR3 protein is CASSLYGPTIYF. The CDR3 nucleotides are TGTGCCAGCAGCCTCTACGGCCCGACCATATATTTT.

This sequence joins TRBV5-1 and TRBJ1-4; D is possibly TRBD1 (5 bases). Per germline, CDR1 SGHRS and CDR2 YFSETQ. V lost 3 bases to trimming and J lost 2 bases, with 11 bases between them. There are 15 residues in the CDR3. The CDR3 sequence is CASSSQGGTNEKLFF. For the CDR3, the DNA is TGCGCCAGCAGCTCTCAGGGAGGCACTAATGAAAAACTGTTTTTT.

A few counts support this clonotype. The rearrangement joins TRBV20-1 to TRBJ1-3; D is unclear. The CDR3 covers 13 residues. Germline CDR1 is DFQATT and CDR2 is SNEGSKA (reference sequence). V dropped 6 bases and J dropped 0 bases, with 9 bases sitting between them. CDR3 bases: TGCAGTGCCAGGAAATTCTCTGGAAACACCATATATTTT. Amino acid sequence: CSARKFSGNTIYF.

The J gene is TRBJ2-1, the V gene TRBV7-8, with 14 bases that match TRBD2. The CDR3 has 20 residues. The trim removed 3 bases at V and 4 bases at J, leaving 14 bases unmatched. CDR1 and CDR2 from the germline V gene are SGHVS and FQNEAQ. The CDR3 DNA follows: TGTGCCAGCAGCTTCACCAGGGCCCCAGGACTAGCGGGAGGTTACAATGAGCAGTTCTTC. This codes for CASSFTRAPGLAGGYNEQFF.

This clonotype was counted many times. The genes are TRBV13 and TRBJ2-5; TRBD1 aligns across 9 bases. V trimming: 5 bases; J trimming: 5 bases; junction bases outside the gene matches: 15. The CDR3 has 17 residues. CDR1 is PRHDT and CDR2 is FYEKMQ in the germline V gene (reference sequence). CDR3 in DNA: TGTGCCAGCAGCCCTATCGGGACAGGGTCCAAGGGGGAGACCCAGTACTTC. Translation gives CASSPIGTGSKGETQYF. Variable domain in full (rest from reference TRBV13 and TRBJ2-5): AAGVIQSPRHLIKEKRETATLKCYPIPRHDTVYWYQQGPGQDPQFLISFYEKMQSDKGSIPDRFSAQQFSDYHSELNMSSLELGDSALYFCASSPIGTGSKGETQYFGPGTRLLVL.

This clonotype was picked up many times. The rearrangement uses TRBV6-2 or TRBV6-3 and TRBJ1-2; the match to TRBD1 covers 7 bases. Trimming took 6 bases from V and 0 from J; bases not matched to a gene: 4. The CDR3 extends over 14 amino acids. Germline-derived CDR1 and CDR2 are MNHEY and SVGEGT. The CDR3 DNA sequence: TGTGCCAGCAGCTGGGACAGTTCTAACTATGGCTACACCTTC. Its protein is CASSWDSSNYGYTF.

In this sample, this clonotype turned up a few times. The gene calls are TRBV30 and TRBJ2-1; D unresolved. The germline V and J ends were trimmed by 0 bases and 9 bases, with 6 bases remaining between them. Germline assignment: CDR1 GTSNPN and CDR2 SVGIG (reference sequence). The CDR3 is 11 amino acids. In nucleotides, the CDR3 is TGTGCCTGGAGTGTAAGTCTTGAGCAGTTCTTC. This codes for CAWSVSLEQFF.

The chain links TRBV11-1 to TRBJ2-5, with 7 bases fitting TRBD2. The CDR3 length is 15 residues. The V and J ends lost 3 bases and 1 base, in that order; junction bases with no gene match: 5. Germline CDR1 SGHAT, CDR2 FQDESV (reference sequence). CDR3 in DNA: TGTGCCAGCAGCTTGTGGGAGGGGACCCAAGAGACCCAGTACTTC. Translated, it gives CASSLWEGTQETQYF. Filled out from reference TRBV11-1 and TRBJ2-5, the complete variable domain reads EAEVAQSPRYKITEKSQAVAFWCDPISGHATLYWYRQILGQGPELLVQFQDESVVDDSQLPKDRFSAERLKGVDSTLKIQPAELGDSAMYLCASSLWEGTQETQYFGPGTRLLVL.

CDR3 loop: CASSATDRRQETQYF. CDR3 bases: TGTGCCAGCAGCGCGACGGACAGGCGCCAAGAGACCCAGTACTTC. The rearrangement links TRBV9 to TRBJ2-5; 7 bases are shared with TRBD1. The V and J ends lost 3 bases and 1 base, in that order; junction bases with no gene match: 6. Germline V gene sequence: CDR1 SGDLS, CDR2 YYNGEE. The CDR3 totals 15 residues.

There are a few counts of this clonotype. The chain joins TRBV12-3 or TRBV12-4 to TRBJ2-3; D is possibly TRBD2 (5 bases). V lost 3 bases and J 6 bases, leaving 13 bases between the germline ends. The CDR3 is 14 residues long. CDR3 protein: CASSFSGGLDTQYF. CDR3 sequence (DNA): TGTGCCAGCAGTTTTTCTGGCGGGTTGGATACGCAGTATTTT.

This chain uses TRBV19 with TRBJ2-2, with 7 bases aligning to TRBD1. With 4 bases clipped from V and 4 bases from J, the junction kept 6 bases outside the gene matches. There are 15 residues in the CDR3. Per germline, CDR1 LNHDA and CDR2 SQIVND (reference sequence). The CDR3 loop reads CASSTRDRFTGELFF. The CDR3 DNA reads as TGTGCCAGTAGTACCCGGGACAGATTCACCGGGGAGCTGTTTTTT.

This clonotype was observed a few times. The V call is TRBV12-3 or TRBV12-4, the J call TRBJ1-2, with D possibly being TRBD1 (5 bases). V was cut by 4 bases and J by 4 bases, with 10 bases left in between. The CDR3 totals 13 residues. The CDR3 DNA sequence: TGTGCCAGCAGTTCACAGGTTAGCTATGGCTACACCTTC. It specifies CASSSQVSYGYTF.

CDR3 residues: CASSLSRGAGSNTGELFF. The CDR3 DNA follows: TGCGCCAGCAGCTTGTCTCGAGGGGCGGGAAGTAACACCGGGGAGCTGTTTTTT. The J gene is TRBJ2-2, the V gene TRBV5-1, with D perhaps TRBD2 (6 bases). The CDR3 is 18 residues long. Trimming removed 1 base from V and 2 bases from J, with 18 bases in between. Germline V CDR1 and CDR2: SGHRS, YFSETQ. The entire variable domain, with the rest obtained from reference TRBV5-1 and TRBJ2-2, is as follows: KAGVTQTPRYLIKTRGQQVTLSCSPISGHRSVSWYQQTPGQGLQFLFEYFSETQRNKGNFPGRFSGRQFSNSRSEMNVSTLELGDSALYLCASSLSRGAGSNTGELFFGEGSRLTVL.

Regarding this clonotype: Germline is not matched at one junction end, which may reflect a read error. This chain links TRBV25-1 with TRBJ1-1; D not resolved. Per germline, CDR1 MGHDK and CDR2 SYGVNS. The CDR3 spans 14 residues. CDR3 loop: CASSEDRMNTEASF. The CDR3 bases are TGTGCCAGCAGTGAAGACCGGATGAACACTGAAGCTTCCTTT. The variable domain in full, with the rest retrieved from reference TRBV25-1 and TRBJ1-1, is EADIYQTPRYLVIGTGKKITLECSQTMGHDKMYWYQQDPGMELHLIHYSYGVNSTEKGDLSSESTVSRIRTEHFPLTLESARPSHTSQYLCASSEDRMNTEASFGQGTRLTVV.

About this clonotype: Just one base apart from a much larger clone, this may be a read error. The CDR3 DNA sequence: TGTGCCGGCAGGGTAACAGAGAATGAAAAACTGTTTTTT. This translates into CAGRVTENEKLFF. The chain is built from TRBV28 and TRBJ1-4; maybe TRBD1 (5 bases). Germline V gives CDR1 MDHEN, CDR2 SYDVKM. This CDR3 contains 13 residues. Supplemented by reference TRBV28 and TRBJ1-4, the full variable domain reads DVKVTQSSRYLVKRTGEKVFLECVQDMDHENMFWYRQDPGLGLRLIYFSYDVKMKEKGDIPEGYSVSREKKERFSLILESASTNQTSMYLCAGRVTENEKLFFGSGTQLSVL.

The V call is TRBV5-4, the J call TRBJ2-5; D ambiguous. The CDR3 extends over 13 amino acids. Germline V lookup: CDR1 SGHNT, CDR2 YYREEE (reference sequence). With 4 bases removed from V and 5 bases from J, the gap between germline ends came to 12 bases. In DNA, the CDR3 is TGTGCCAGCAGCCAATGGAGAGGCGAGACCCAGTACTTC. Protein sequence: CASSQWRGETQYF.